One sample yielded the 27 T cell receptor beta chains listed below, sequenced in a study of shared clonotypes between healthy human individuals. Only in-frame clones appear in the TCRdb table, and some are missing; sequencing was by immunoSEQ multiplex PCR. The table shows 2 million to 2.5 million clones, with 90% to 97% occurring only once. Sequencing was done on a sample of naive CD4+ T cells sorted from blood. The subset here: CD45RA+ positively selected. These receptors were taken from a man in his late teens or twenties in good health.

This chain joins TRBV5-1 and TRBJ2-5, with D uncertain. Germline loops: CDR1 SGHRS, CDR2 YFSETQ. V gave up 4 bases and J gave up 2 bases, with 3 bases separating them. There are 11 residues in the CDR3. The CDR3 is CASSDQETQYF. CDR3 DNA sequence: TGCGCCAGCAGCGATCAAGAGACCCAGTACTTC.

This CDR3 reads CASSIQKTQYF. The CDR3 DNA follows: TGTGCCAGCAGCATTCAGAAGACCCAGTACTTC. The chain recombines TRBV5-6 with TRBJ2-5; D ambiguous. The CDR3 is 11 residues long. V lost 4 bases and J lost 6, with 7 bases in between. The germline V gene has CDR1 SGHDT and CDR2 YYEEEE. The entire variable domain, with the rest obtained from reference TRBV5-6 and TRBJ2-5, is as follows: DAGVTQSPTHLIKTRGQQVTLRCSPKSGHDTVSWYQQALGQGPQFIFQYYEEEERQRGNFPDRFSGHQFPNYSSELNVNALLLGDSALYLCASSIQKTQYFGPGTRLLVL.

The chain uses TRBV9 and TRBJ2-2; TRBD1 matches at 7 bases. CDR1 is SGDLS and CDR2 is YYNGEE in the germline V gene. J lost 6 bases, V lost 2 bases, and 13 bases had no gene match. The CDR3 is 17 residues long. The CDR3 bases are TGTGCCAGCAGCGTGAGGGGAGCAGGGGGTAAACCCGGGGAGCTGTTTTTT. Translating it yields CASSVRGAGGKPGELFF.

V and J are TRBV5-4 and TRBJ1-3; D uncertain. Deletions cut 2 bases from V and 3 bases from J, with 9 bases between. Germline V CDR1 and CDR2: SGHNT, YYREEE (reference sequence). The CDR3 consists of 14 residues. CDR3 bases: TGTGCCAGCAGCTTAAATTTGGGTGGAAACACCATATATTTT. Translation gives CASSLNLGGNTIYF.

This clone appeared once. V usage is TRBV21-1 and J usage is TRBJ2-3; TRBD1 was called by the table and not checked on the DNA. TRBV21-1 is described as a pseudogene. The CDR3 covers 16 residues. The chain's CDR3 is CASSGPGHSEFDTQYF. In DNA, the CDR3 is TGTGCCAGCAGCGGACCGGGACACTCCGAATTTGATACGCAGTATTTT.

CDR3 in amino acids: CASSPPMVTDTQYF. The CDR3 DNA reads as TGTGCCAGCTCACCCCCGATGGTCACAGATACGCAGTATTTT. The gene calls are TRBV18 and TRBJ2-3; D gene ambiguous. Deletions cut 3 bases from V and 2 bases from J, with 9 bases between. The CDR3 contains 14 residues. Per the germline V gene, CDR1 is KGHSH and CDR2 is LQKENI.

The gene calls are TRBV14 and TRBJ2-1, with TRBD1 as a possible D gene (5 bases). The germline V and J ends were trimmed by 1 base and 4 bases, with 14 bases remaining between them. Germline V gene data show CDR1 as SGHDN and CDR2 as FVKESK. The CDR3 spans 16 residues. The CDR3 sequence: CASSQVPNRIYNEQFF. The CDR3 region has the DNA TGTGCCAGCAGCCAAGTACCTAACAGGATATACAATGAGCAGTTCTTC.

DNA of the CDR3: TGTGCCAGCTCACCACTCGACGGGAATAATTCACCCCTCCACTTT. Amino acids: CASSPLDGNNSPLHF. V usage is TRBV18 and J usage is TRBJ1-6; D is undetermined. The CDR3 is made up of 15 amino acids. Trimming pared 1 base from V and 5 bases from J, leaving 9 bases between. Germline lookup yields CDR1 KGHSH and CDR2 LQKENI. The whole variable domain, remainder taken from reference TRBV18 and TRBJ1-6, is NAGVMQNPRHLVRRRGQEARLRCSPMKGHSHVYWYRQLPEEGLKFMVYLQKENIIDESGMPKERFSAEFPKEGPSILRIQQVVRGDSAAYFCASSPLDGNNSPLHFGNGTRLTVT.

The CDR3 sequence is CATRVTNTGELFF. CDR3 sequence (DNA): TGTGCCACCCGGGTTACGAACACCGGGGAGCTGTTTTTT. V is TRBV28 and J is TRBJ2-2; D is uncertain. CDR1 is MDHEN and CDR2 is SYDVKM in the germline V gene. This CDR3 has 13 amino acids. Trimming cost V 10 bases and J 0 bases, with 9 bases left between them.

This rearrangement joins TRBV18 to TRBJ2-3, with 10 bases aligning to TRBD1. Germline V lookup: CDR1 KGHSH, CDR2 LQKENI. This CDR3 is 16 amino acids long. V lost 3 bases to trimming and J lost 4 bases; unmatched junction nucleotides: 7. The CDR3 nucleotides read TGTGCCAGCTCACCCGGGACAGGGGAACTTGCAGATACGCAGTATTTT. Residues: CASSPGTGELADTQYF.

This clone was detected only once. The chain employs TRBV5-1 and TRBJ2-1; D remains ambiguous. V gave up 6 bases and J gave up 5 bases, with 15 bases separating them. Germline CDR1 reads SGHRS; CDR2 reads YFSETQ. This CDR3 contains 14 residues. Here the CDR3 reads CASILSAGNNEQFF. CDR3 coding DNA: TGCGCCAGCATACTTTCGGCAGGCAACAATGAGCAGTTCTTC.

The V call is TRBV2, the J call TRBJ2-1; 11 bases line up with TRBD2. V lost 7 bases and J lost 4; bases outside the gene matches: 3. This CDR3 spans 14 amino acids. CDR1 is SNHLY, CDR2 FYNNEI, per germline. The CDR3: CASMTSGAYNEQFF. The CDR3 nucleotides are TGTGCCAGCATGACTAGCGGGGCGTACAATGAGCAGTTCTTC.

The V gene is TRBV30, the J gene TRBJ2-2; 8 bases are a match to TRBD1. The V gene's germline CDR1 is GTSNPN and CDR2 SVGIG (reference sequence). With 3 bases clipped from V and 5 bases from J, the junction kept 5 bases outside the gene matches. The CDR3 is 14 amino acids. The CDR3 DNA reads TGTGCCTGGAGCGGGACAGGCTGGACCGGGGAGCTGTTTTTT. Translated: CAWSGTGWTGELFF.

This chain joins TRBV9 and TRBJ2-1; D unresolved. The V gene's germline CDR1 is SGDLS and CDR2 YYNGEE. The CDR3 extends over 14 amino acids. V lost 3 bases and J lost 0, with 7 bases in between. The CDR3 reads CASSDGSSYNEQFF. DNA for the CDR3: TGTGCCAGCAGCGACGGAAGCTCCTACAATGAGCAGTTCTTC.

This clone has a single count. The chain employs TRBV6-1 and TRBJ2-3, with D hard to call. Germline values: CDR1 MNHNS, CDR2 SASEGT. The CDR3 is made up of 14 amino acids. The V end was cut by 7 bases, the J end by 0 bases, with 11 bases between. CDR3 bases: TGTGCCAGCACTTCGGTTTTTAGCACAGATACGCAGTATTTT. This gives the protein CASTSVFSTDTQYF.

In regard to this clone: Other DNA sequences in the same sample also yield this CDR3. The chain combines TRBV6-5 with TRBJ2-3; D call uncertain. The CDR3 has 12 amino acids. V was cut by 6 bases and J by 0 bases, with 4 bases left in between. Per the germline V gene, CDR1 is MNHEY and CDR2 is SVGAGI. For the CDR3, the DNA is TGTGCCAGCAGGGCCAGCACAGATACGCAGTATTTT. Translation gives CASRASTDTQYF.

This clone has a single count. The genes are TRBV2 and TRBJ2-1; TRBD2 matches 7 bases. V lost 4 bases to trimming and J lost 7 bases; unmatched junction nucleotides: 4. Germline V lookup: CDR1 SNHLY, CDR2 FYNNEI. CDR3 size: 13 residues. The CDR3 region has the DNA TGTGCCAGCAGTGGTCAGCGGGGTAATGAGCAGTTCTTC. It codes for CASSGQRGNEQFF.

The V gene is TRBV6-5, the J gene TRBJ2-1, with 8 bases identical to TRBD2. Germline CDR1 and CDR2: MNHEY and SVGAGI. The CDR3 spans 14 residues. With 5 bases clipped from V and 7 bases from J, the junction kept 7 bases outside the gene matches. The CDR3 region is CASSRTGTSNEQFF. CDR3 nucleotides: TGTGCCAGCAGTCGGACCGGGACTAGTAATGAGCAGTTCTTC.

The V and J genes are TRBV7-9 and TRBJ1-6, with unresolved D. The germline V gene has CDR1 SEHNR and CDR2 FQNEAQ (reference sequence). The CDR3 loop spans 14 amino acids. Trimming removed 1 base from V and 17 bases from J, with 18 bases in between. CDR3 residues: CASSLGAQNPPVHF. The CDR3 DNA is TGTGCCAGCAGCTTAGGTGCTCAGAACCCACCAGTCCACTTT.

The chain links TRBV7-9 to TRBJ2-3, with TRBD2 identical over 9 bases. Losses at the gene ends were 5 bases for V and 9 bases for J; bases not matched to a gene: 3. There are 12 residues in the CDR3. Germline V gene sequence: CDR1 SEHNR, CDR2 FQNEAQ (reference sequence). The CDR3 reads CASSTGTSTQYF. The CDR3 DNA follows: TGTGCCAGCAGCACCGGGACTAGCACGCAGTATTTT.

This rearrangement joins TRBV21-1 to TRBJ1-6. TRBV21-1 is classified as a pseudogene. The length of the CDR3 is 16 residues. CDR3: CASSKAAERVKSPLHF. The CDR3 DNA reads TGTGCCAGCAGCAAAGCAGCGGAAAGGGTTAAGTCACCCCTCCACTTT.

The chain combines TRBV27 with TRBJ2-7, with TRBD2 identical over 11 bases. Germline V lookup: CDR1 MNHEY, CDR2 SMNVEV (reference sequence). V shed 1 base and J 4 bases; nucleotides not matched to a gene: 12. The CDR3 length is 18 residues. Here the CDR3 reads CASSLYPSLAGVSYEQYF. The CDR3 bases are TGTGCCAGCAGTTTATACCCGTCACTAGCGGGAGTATCTTACGAGCAGTACTTC.

The sample holds a few counts of this clone. The chain combines TRBV6-6 with TRBJ1-6, with D tentatively TRBD1 (5 bases). Trimming removed 5 bases from V and 4 bases from J, with 9 bases in between. The CDR3 length is 14 residues. Looked up from germline, CDR1 is MNHNY and CDR2 is SVGAGI (reference sequence). In nucleotides, the CDR3 is TGTGCCAGCAGTATGGACAATTATAATTCACCCCTCCACTTT. Protein sequence: CASSMDNYNSPLHF.

This chain's CDR3 is CASSLISGQGQETQYF. CDR3 bases: TGTGCCAGCAGCTTAATATCTGGACAGGGCCAAGAGACCCAGTACTTC. The V call is TRBV7-6, the J call TRBJ2-5; 8 bases line up with TRBD1. V lost 2 bases and J lost 1; bases outside the gene matches: 6. The CDR3 sequence is 16 residues long. Germline assignment: CDR1 SGHVS and CDR2 FNYEAQ.

The chain employs TRBV7-2 and TRBJ2-2; perhaps TRBD2 as D (6 bases). V lost 1 base to trimming and J lost 4 bases, with 13 bases between them. Germline V gene data show CDR1 as SGHTA and CDR2 as FQGNSA. The length of the CDR3 is 16 residues. CDR3 bases: TGTGCCAGCAGCTTAGATGCGGGAACGAGCACCGGGGAGCTGTTTTTT. Protein: CASSLDAGTSTGELFF. Combining the CDR3 with reference TRBV7-2 and TRBJ2-2 gives the whole variable domain GAGVSQSPSNKVTEKGKDVELRCDPISGHTALYWYRQSLGQGLEFLIYFQGNSAPDKSGLPSDRFSAERTGGSVSTLTIQRTQQEDSAVYLCASSLDAGTSTGELFFGEGSRLTVL.

This clone was detected a few times. Other DNA sequences of this sample code for an identical CDR3. The chain couples TRBV5-1 to TRBJ2-6, with no clear D. From germline, CDR1 is SGHRS and CDR2 YFSETQ. The CDR3 covers 15 residues. Deletions cut 3 bases from V and 1 base from J, with 8 bases between. CDR3 amino acids: CASSSDPSGANVLTF. The CDR3 coding sequence is TGCGCCAGCAGCTCCGACCCATCTGGGGCCAACGTCCTGACTTTC.

The V call is TRBV6-6, the J call TRBJ1-6, with 7 bases lining up with TRBD1. The CDR3 runs 12 residues. In germline, CDR1 is MNHNY, CDR2 SVGAGI (reference sequence). Trimming removed 10 bases from V and 7 bases from J; junction bases left unmatched: 4. The CDR3 bases are TGTGCCATCTCGACAGGGAATTCACCCCTCCACTTT. Amino acids: CAISTGNSPLHF.